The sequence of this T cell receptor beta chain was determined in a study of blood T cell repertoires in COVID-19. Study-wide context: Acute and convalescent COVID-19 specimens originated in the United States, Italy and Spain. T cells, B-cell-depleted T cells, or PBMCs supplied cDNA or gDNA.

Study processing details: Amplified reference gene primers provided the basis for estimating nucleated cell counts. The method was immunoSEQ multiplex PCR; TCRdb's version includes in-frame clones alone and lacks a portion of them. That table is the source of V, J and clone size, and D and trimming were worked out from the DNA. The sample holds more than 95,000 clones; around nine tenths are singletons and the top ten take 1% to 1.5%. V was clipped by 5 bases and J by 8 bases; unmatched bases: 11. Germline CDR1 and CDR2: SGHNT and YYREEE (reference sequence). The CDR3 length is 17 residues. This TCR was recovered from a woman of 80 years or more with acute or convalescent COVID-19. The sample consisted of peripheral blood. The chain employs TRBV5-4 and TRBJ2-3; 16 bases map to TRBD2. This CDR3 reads CASRTGTSGGAGGTQYF. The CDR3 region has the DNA TGTGCCAGCAGGACCGGGACTAGCGGGGGGGCCGGTGGTACGCAGTATTTT. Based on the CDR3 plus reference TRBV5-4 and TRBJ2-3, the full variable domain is ETGVTQSPTHLIKTRGQQVTLRCSSQSGHNTVSWYQQALGQGPQFIFQYYREEENGRGNFPPRFSGLQFPNYSSELNVNALELDDSALYLCASRTGTSGGAGGTQYFGPGTRLTVL.